Below, one TCR beta chain is given with its context. The antigen is undetermined. This sample was included in a study of identical twins. Study-wide results and limits: Invariant MAIT and iNKT cells could partly confound zero-insertion analyses. Cross-sectional statistics, not tracking of the same donors, supported the conclusions. A lower insertion count was a feature of abundant cord blood beta clonotypes, with no such feature in memory repertoires.

Template switching created a universal primer site, and the cDNA included unique molecular identifiers. TCRdb reprocessed the 5' RACE reads via MiXCR and lists one record per CDR3 protein. The table lists about 900,000 distinct CDR3 sequences, roughly 12% of them singletons, with roughly 1.6% in the top ten. The CDR3 loop spans 17 amino acids. Germline V CDR1 and CDR2: DFQATT, SNEGSKA (reference sequence). The V end was cut by 6 bases, the J end by 1 base, with 22 bases between. The same sample was also studied in work on yellow fever vaccine responses in identical twins.

The specimen was PBMCs. The chain recombines TRBV20-1 with TRBJ2-1; weak D call: TRBD2 (6 bases). This receptor was identified in a woman under 30 in good health. The CDR3 protein is CSASFSGEGFSYNEQFF. The CDR3 DNA reads as TGCAGTGCAAGTTTTAGCGGAGAGGGGTTTTCCTACAATGAGCAGTTCTTC.